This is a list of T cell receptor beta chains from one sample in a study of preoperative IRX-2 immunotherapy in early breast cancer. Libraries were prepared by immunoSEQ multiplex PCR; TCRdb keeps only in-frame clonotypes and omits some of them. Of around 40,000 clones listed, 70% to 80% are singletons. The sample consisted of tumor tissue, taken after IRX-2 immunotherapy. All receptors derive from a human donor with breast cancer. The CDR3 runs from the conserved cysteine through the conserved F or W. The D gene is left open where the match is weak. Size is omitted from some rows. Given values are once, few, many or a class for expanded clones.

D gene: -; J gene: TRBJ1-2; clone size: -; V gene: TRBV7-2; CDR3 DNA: TGTGCCAGCAGCTTATATAGTGGACAGAACTATGGCTACACCTTC; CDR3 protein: CASSLYSGQNYGYTF
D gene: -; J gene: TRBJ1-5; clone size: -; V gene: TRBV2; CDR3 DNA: TGTGCCAGCATCCAGGGTGAAGGCAATCAGCCCCAGCATTTT; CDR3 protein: CASIQGEGNQPQHF
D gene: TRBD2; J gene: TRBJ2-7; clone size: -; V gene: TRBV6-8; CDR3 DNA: TGTGCCAGCACGCCCAAGACTAGCGGGAGTCAGGGGGAGCAGTACTTC; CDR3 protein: CASTPKTSGSQGEQYF
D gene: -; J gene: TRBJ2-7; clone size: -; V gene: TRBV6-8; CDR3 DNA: TGTGCCAGCAGTCCCCTCGAGGCTAGCACGTACGAGCAGTACTTC; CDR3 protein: CASSPLEASTYEQYF
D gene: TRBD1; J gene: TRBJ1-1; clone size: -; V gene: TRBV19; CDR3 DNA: TGTGCCAGTAGTAGCCAGGGGGCGTACACTGAAGCTTTCTTT; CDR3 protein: CASSSQGAYTEAFF
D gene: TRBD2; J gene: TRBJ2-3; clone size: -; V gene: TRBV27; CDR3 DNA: TGTGCCAGCAGTCCCACTGCTAGCGGGAATCGTGCAGATACGCAGTATTTT; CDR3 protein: CASSPTASGNRADTQYF
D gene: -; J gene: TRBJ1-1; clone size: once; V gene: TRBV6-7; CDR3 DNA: TGTGCCAGCAGTTCTGATTACATGAACACTGAAGCTTTCTTT; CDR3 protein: CASSSDYMNTEAFF
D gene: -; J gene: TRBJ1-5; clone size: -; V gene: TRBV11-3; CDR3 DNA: TGTGCCAGCAGTCTCGGACGATCTCCAGGCAATCAGCCCCAGCATTTT; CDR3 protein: CASSLGRSPGNQPQHF
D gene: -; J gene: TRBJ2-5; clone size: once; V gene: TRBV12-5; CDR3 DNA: TGTGCTAGTGGTCCGCCAGGGGAAGAGACCCAGTACTTC; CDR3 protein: CASGPPGEETQYF
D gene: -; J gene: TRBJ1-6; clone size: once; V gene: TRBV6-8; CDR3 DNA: TGTGCCAGCAGTGCTCCGGGAAATTCACCCCTCCACTTT; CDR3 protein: CASSAPGNSPLHF
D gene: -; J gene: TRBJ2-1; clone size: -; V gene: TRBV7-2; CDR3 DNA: TGTGCCAGCAGTAACGACCCTTACAATGAGCAGTTCTTC; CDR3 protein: CASSNDPYNEQFF
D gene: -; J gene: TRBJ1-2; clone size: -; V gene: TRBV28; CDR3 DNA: TGTGCCAGCAGCCCGAGGGTCTATGGCTACACCTTC; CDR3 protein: CASSPRVYGYTF
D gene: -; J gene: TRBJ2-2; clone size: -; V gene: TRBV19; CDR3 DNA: TGTGCCAGTAGTAGGTGGACCGGGGAGCTGTTTTTT; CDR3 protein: CASSRWTGELFF
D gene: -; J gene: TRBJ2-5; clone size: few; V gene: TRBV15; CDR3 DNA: TGTGCCACCAGTTCAGGGAAGGGCCATCGAGAGACCCAGTACTTC; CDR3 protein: CATSSGKGHRETQYF
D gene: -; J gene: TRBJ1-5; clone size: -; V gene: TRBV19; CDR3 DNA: TGTGCCAGTAGTATAGACCGCCGTCATCCAGAGTATAGCAATCAGCCCCAGCATTTT; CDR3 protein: CASSIDRRHPEYSNQPQHF
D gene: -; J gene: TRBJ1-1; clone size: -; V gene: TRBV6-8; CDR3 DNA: TGTGCCAGCAGTAGACTGAAGACTGAAGCTTTCTTT; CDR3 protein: CASSRLKTEAFF
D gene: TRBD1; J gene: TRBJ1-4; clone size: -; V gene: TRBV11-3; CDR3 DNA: TGTGCCAGCAGCCAGAGTGGGACAGGGCACGAAAAACTGTTTTTT; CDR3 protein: CASSQSGTGHEKLFF
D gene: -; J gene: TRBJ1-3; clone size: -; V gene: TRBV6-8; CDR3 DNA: TGTGCCAGCAGTCCGGGACATAACAGGCCCGGCGGCTCTGGAAACACCATATATTTT; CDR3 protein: CASSPGHNRPGGSGNTIYF
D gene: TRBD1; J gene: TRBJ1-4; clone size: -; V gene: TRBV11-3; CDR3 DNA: TGTGCCAGCAGCGCAGGGGGCGGGACGGAAAAACTGTTTTTT; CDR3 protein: CASSAGGGTEKLFF
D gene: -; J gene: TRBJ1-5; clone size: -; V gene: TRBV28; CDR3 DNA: TGTGCCAGCGCTGACAGGAAGGGGGGAGTTAGCAATCAGCCCCAGCATTTT; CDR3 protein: CASADRKGGVSNQPQHF
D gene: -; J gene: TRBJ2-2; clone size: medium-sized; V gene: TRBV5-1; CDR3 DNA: TGCGCCAGCAGTTGGGACGGGGAAACCGGGGAGCTGTTTTTT; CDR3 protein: CASSWDGETGELFF
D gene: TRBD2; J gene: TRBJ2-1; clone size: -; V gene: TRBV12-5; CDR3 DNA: TGTGCTAGTGGCCGACTAGCGGGGGGAAATGAGCAGTTCTTC; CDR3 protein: CASGRLAGGNEQFF
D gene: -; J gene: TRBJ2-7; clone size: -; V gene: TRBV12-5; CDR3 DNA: TGTGCTAGTGGGCGGGACATCTCCTACGAGCAGTACTTC; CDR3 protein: CASGRDISYEQYF
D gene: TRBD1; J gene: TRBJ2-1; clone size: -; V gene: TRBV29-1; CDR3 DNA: TGCAGCGTTGAGACAGGGGGCTACAATGAGCAGTTCTTC; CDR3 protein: CSVETGGYNEQFF
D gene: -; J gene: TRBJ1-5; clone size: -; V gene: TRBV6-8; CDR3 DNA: TGTGCCAGCAGTGTCCGGGGGGTTCAGCCCCAGCATTTT; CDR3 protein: CASSVRGVQPQHF
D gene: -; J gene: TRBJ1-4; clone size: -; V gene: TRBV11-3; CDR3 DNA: TGTGCCAGCCGTGCAGGGCATGCAACTAATGAAAAACTGTTTTTT; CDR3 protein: CASRAGHATNEKLFF
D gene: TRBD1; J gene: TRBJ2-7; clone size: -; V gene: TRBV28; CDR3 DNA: TGTGCCAGCAGTTCCAGCCTGACAGGGACGACCTACGAGCAGTACTTC; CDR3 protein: CASSSSLTGTTYEQYF
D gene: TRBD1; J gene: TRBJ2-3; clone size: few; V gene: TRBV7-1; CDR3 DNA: TGTGCCAGCAGCTTGGGACAGGGCCGTAGCACAGATACGCAGTATTTT; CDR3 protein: CASSLGQGRSTDTQYF
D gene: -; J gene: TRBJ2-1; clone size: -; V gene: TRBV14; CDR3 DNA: TGTGCCAGCAGCCAAGGATTTACGTTCGATGAGCAGTTCTTC; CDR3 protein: CASSQGFTFDEQFF
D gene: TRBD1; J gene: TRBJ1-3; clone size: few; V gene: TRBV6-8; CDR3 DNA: TGTGCCAGCAGGGACAGGGGAGGAAACACCATATATTTT; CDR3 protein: CASRDRGGNTIYF
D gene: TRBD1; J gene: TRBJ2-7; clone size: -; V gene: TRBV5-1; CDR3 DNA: TGCGCCAGCAGCTTGTCTTCCCGTCCGGGGACAGGGGACCCCTACGAGCAGTACTTC; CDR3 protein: CASSLSSRPGTGDPYEQYF
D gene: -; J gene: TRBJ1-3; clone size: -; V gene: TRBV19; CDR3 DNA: TGTGCCAGTAGTATAATTGGGGGCTCTGGAAACACCATATATTTT; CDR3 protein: CASSIIGGSGNTIYF
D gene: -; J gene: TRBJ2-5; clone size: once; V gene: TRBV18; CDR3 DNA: TGTGCCAGCTCACGGCTTCGAGTGGGAGAGACCCAGTACTTC; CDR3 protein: CASSRLRVGETQYF
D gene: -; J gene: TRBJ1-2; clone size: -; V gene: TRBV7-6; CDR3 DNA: TGTGCCAGCAGCTTAGGCACTTCTAACTATGGCTACACCTTC; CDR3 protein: CASSLGTSNYGYTF
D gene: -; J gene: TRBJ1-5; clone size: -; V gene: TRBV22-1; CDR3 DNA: TGTGCCAGCAGGCCTCAAAGGGGCCGGCATCAGCCCCAGCATTTT; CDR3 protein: CASRPQRGRHQPQHF
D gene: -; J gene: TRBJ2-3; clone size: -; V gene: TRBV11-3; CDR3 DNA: TGTGCCAGCAGCTTAGATGGAAACTACTCGCCGCAGTATTTT; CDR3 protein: CASSLDGNYSPQYF
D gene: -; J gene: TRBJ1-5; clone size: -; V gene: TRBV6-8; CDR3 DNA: TGTGCCAGCAGCCAGGGTCGGAGCAATCAGCCCCAGCATTTT; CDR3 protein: CASSQGRSNQPQHF
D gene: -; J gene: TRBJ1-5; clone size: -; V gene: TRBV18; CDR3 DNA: TGTGCCAGCTCACCAGGGTCGGAGCAGCCCCAGCATTTT; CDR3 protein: CASSPGSEQPQHF
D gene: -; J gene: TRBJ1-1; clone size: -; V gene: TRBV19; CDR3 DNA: TGTGCCAGTAAGGATGGGTGGGCCGGGACTGAAGCTTTCTTT; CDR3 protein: CASKDGWAGTEAFF
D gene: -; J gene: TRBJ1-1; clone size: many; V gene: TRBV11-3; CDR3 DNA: TGTGCCAGCAGCTGGCCCCGGTCCTCTCGGGGCACTGAAGCTTTCTTT; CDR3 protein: CASSWPRSSRGTEAFF
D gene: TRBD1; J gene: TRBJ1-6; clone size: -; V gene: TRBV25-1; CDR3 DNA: TGTGCCAGCAGTGGCAGGGGGGTTAATTCACCCCTCCACTTT; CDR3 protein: CASSGRGVNSPLHF
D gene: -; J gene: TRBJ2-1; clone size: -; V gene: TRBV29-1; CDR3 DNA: TGCAGCGTGGACTCGCCTGAGGGACTCGCAGGGTATGAGCAGTTCTTC; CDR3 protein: CSVDSPEGLAGYEQFF
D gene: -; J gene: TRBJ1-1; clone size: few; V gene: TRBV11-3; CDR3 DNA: TGTGCCAGCAGCTTGGTGGGGTCTGGCACTGAAGCTTTCTTT; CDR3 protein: CASSLVGSGTEAFF
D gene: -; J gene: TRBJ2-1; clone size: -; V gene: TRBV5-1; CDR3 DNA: TGCGCCAGCAGCTTGGCGGGGCCGAGCACGAATGAGCAGTTCTTC; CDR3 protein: CASSLAGPSTNEQFF
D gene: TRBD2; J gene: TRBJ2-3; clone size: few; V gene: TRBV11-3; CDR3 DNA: TGTGCCAGCAGCCTCCAAAGCGGGAGCGCAGATACGCAGTATTTT; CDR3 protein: CASSLQSGSADTQYF